The 4 T cell receptor beta chains below all came from one sample that was sequenced in a study of beta chain features in type 1 diabetes. The isolated RNA, all of it, was reverse transcribed, so expressed TCRB transcripts were what got sequenced. The assay was immunoSEQ multiplex PCR, and TCRdb's table has in-frame clones only and misses some. The data hold roughly 610,000 clones, with 15% to 18% observed a single time. The sample consisted of naive CD4+ T cells from blood. The source of these receptors is a man between 18 and 35 years old in good health.

The chain recombines TRBV28 with TRBJ1-4; unclear D gene. Germline CDR1 reads MDHEN; CDR2 reads SYDVKM. This CDR3 has 14 residues. The ends were cut back, 2 bases at V and 8 bases at J, with 12 bases in the middle. This CDR3 is CASSLRSGREKLFF. The CDR3 nucleotides read TGTGCCAGCAGTTTAAGGTCCGGGCGGGAAAAACTGTTTTTT.

There are a few counts of this clone. The chain recombines TRBV10-3 with TRBJ2-5; 9 bases match TRBD2. Germline V lookup: CDR1 ENHRY, CDR2 SYGVKD. The CDR3 runs 14 residues. Trimming took 7 bases from V and 5 from J; bases not matched to a gene: 8. For the CDR3, the DNA is TGTGCCATCAATGCGGGAGGGCCAGGGGAGACCCAGTACTTC. This translates into CAINAGGPGETQYF.

Only a few counts were recorded for this clone. The chain employs TRBV29-1 and TRBJ1-4; unclear D gene. Germline V gene data show CDR1 as SQVTM and CDR2 as ANQGSEA. The CDR3 extends over 10 amino acids. Deletions cut 7 bases from V and 5 bases from J, with 5 bases between. CDR3 sequence reads: CSALNEKLFF. CDR3 DNA: TGCAGCGCCCTGAATGAAAAACTGTTTTTT.

The chain couples TRBV6-1 to TRBJ2-7, with 7 positions matching TRBD2. CDR3 length: 14 amino acids. Germline V lookup: CDR1 MNHNS, CDR2 SASEGT. Trimming cost V 3 bases and J 2 bases; bases outside gene matches: 4. The CDR3 is CASSDEAGPYEQYF. Here the CDR3 DNA reads TGTGCCAGCAGTGATGAAGCGGGACCCTACGAGCAGTACTTC.